The 15 T cell receptor beta chains reported below all come from one sample, sequenced in a study of spatial heterogeneity in lung cancer. Using its own MiXCR run on the 5' RACE reads, TCRdb lists one record per CDR3 protein. The sample has tens of thousands of distinct CDR3 sequences; approximately 20% are singletons. The time point was: blood at routine non-recurrence follow-up after resection. Here the sequenced sample was PBMCs, taken at follow-up. The receptors come from a male donor with early-stage non-small cell lung cancer.

The CDR3 coding sequence is TGCGCCAGCAGCTTGGATTGGGCCAGCGGAAACACCATATATTTT. It is translated as CASSLDWASGNTIYF. This chain links TRBV5-1 with TRBJ1-3; D is unclear. Trimming removed 0 bases from V and 4 bases from J, with 11 bases in between. The CDR3 is 15 residues long. Looked up from germline, CDR1 is SGHRS and CDR2 is YFSETQ. The full variable domain, in which reference TRBV5-1 and TRBJ1-3 provide the parts outside the CDR3, is KAGVTQTPRYLIKTRGQQVTLSCSPISGHRSVSWYQQTPGQGLQFLFEYFSETQRNKGNFPGRFSGRQFSNSRSEMNVSTLELGDSALYLCASSLDWASGNTIYFGEGSWLTVV.

The chain joins TRBV6-5 to TRBJ2-1; maybe TRBD2 (6 bases). Germline V CDR1 and CDR2: MNHEY, SVGAGI. V was pared by 6 bases and J by 5 bases, with 20 bases between. The CDR3 consists of 16 residues. The CDR3 nucleotides read TGTGCCAGCAGACGTTTCTCGGGAGAGGAGCACAATGAGCAGTTCTTC. The encoded protein is CASRRFSGEEHNEQFF.

The J gene is TRBJ2-3, the V gene TRBV20-1; 9 nucleotides align to TRBD2. From germline, CDR1 is DFQATT and CDR2 SNEGSKA (reference sequence). The CDR3 extends over 13 amino acids. The trim removed 6 bases at V and 6 bases at J, leaving 7 bases unmatched. This CDR3 reads CSAASGGPDTQYF. Here the CDR3 DNA reads TGCAGTGCCGCAAGCGGGGGGCCCGATACGCAGTATTTT.

The table lists this clonotype with a few counts. The J gene is TRBJ1-1, the V gene TRBV4-1; tentatively, D is TRBD1 (5 bases). The CDR3 is 14 residues long. The V and J ends lost 4 bases and 5 bases respectively, with 14 bases between them. Germline assignment: CDR1 MGHRA and CDR2 YSYEKL. CDR3 DNA: TGCGCCAGCAGCCCAACGGGGACCGGGACTGAAGCTTTCTTT. Translating it yields CASSPTGTGTEAFF.

The chain has TRBV29-1 and TRBJ2-3; D remains unclear. The V and J ends lost 6 bases and 12 bases respectively, with 16 bases between them. Germline-derived CDR1 and CDR2 are SQVTM and ANQGSEA. The CDR3 is 11 amino acids. Written as DNA, the CDR3 is TGCAGCGTCCCATCGGTAAACAGTCAGTATTTT. It codes for CSVPSVNSQYF.

The chain couples TRBV7-9 to TRBJ1-1; D gene unclear. The CDR3 extends over 14 amino acids. Trimming removed 1 base from V and 6 bases from J, with 12 bases in between. CDR1 is SEHNR and CDR2 is FQNEAQ in the germline V gene (reference sequence). CDR3 in DNA: TGTGCCAGCAGCTTAGGGTACGGGGTCCCTGAAGCTTTCTTT. Its protein product is CASSLGYGVPEAFF.

The chain carries TRBV10-3 and TRBJ1-1, with 10 bases matching TRBD1. V trimming: 3 bases; J trimming: 9 bases; junction bases outside the gene matches: 7. This CDR3 is built from 14 residues. Per germline, CDR1 ENHRY and CDR2 SYGVKD. In nucleotides, the CDR3 is TGTGCCATCAGTGACAGAAAGGACAGGGGGAAAGCTTTCTTT. This sequence encodes CAISDRKDRGKAFF.

The chain is built from TRBV7-2 and TRBJ1-2, with D perhaps matching TRBD1 (5 bases). V was pared by 1 base and J by 4 bases, with 10 bases between. This CDR3 region has 14 residues. Per the germline V gene, CDR1 is SGHTA and CDR2 is FQGNSA. CDR3 nucleotides: TGTGCCAGCAGCTTAGATCAGGGCGGCTATGGCTACACCTTC. Translating gives CASSLDQGGYGYTF.

In its sample, this clonotype was seen a few times. V and J are TRBV3-1 and TRBJ1-3, with D uncertain. V was clipped by 0 bases and J by 0 bases, with 12 bases between them. The CDR3 runs to 17 residues. Germline V CDR1 and CDR2: LGHDT, YNNKEL (reference sequence). DNA for the CDR3: TGTGCCAGCAGCCAAGATCCCTGGACTGACTCTGGAAACACCATATATTTT. As protein: CASSQDPWTDSGNTIYF.

The chain is built from TRBV30 and TRBJ2-1; D is undetermined. CDR1 and CDR2 from the germline V gene are GTSNPN and SVGIG (reference sequence). The CDR3 consists of 11 residues. V was shortened by 4 bases and J by 3 bases, with 4 bases between the two germline ends. CDR3 sequence reads: CAWTVYNEQFF. CDR3 nucleotides: TGTGCCTGGACTGTCTACAATGAGCAGTTCTTC.

In this sample, this clonotype turned up a few times. This chain uses TRBV10-3 with TRBJ2-7, with TRBD1 matching over 7 bases. The CDR3 sequence is 13 residues long. The germline V gene has CDR1 ENHRY and CDR2 SYGVKD. Trimming cost V 3 bases and J 5 bases; bases outside gene matches: 4. In DNA form, the CDR3 reads TGTGCCATCAGTGATAAGGACAGGAACGAGCAGTACGTC. Protein sequence: CAISDKDRNEQYV.

This clonotype was found many times. The V call is TRBV29-1, the J call TRBJ2-2; perhaps D is TRBD1 or TRBD2 (6 bases each). CDR3 length: 14 amino acids. V was shortened by 7 bases and J by 6 bases, with 18 bases between the two germline ends. In germline, CDR1 is SQVTM, CDR2 ANQGSEA. The CDR3 spells CSGGDTAGAGELFF. CDR3 coding DNA: TGCAGCGGCGGGGACACCGCCGGCGCCGGGGAGCTGTTTTTT.

The DNA for the CDR3 is TGTGCCAGCAGCCGACTCGGTTACAATGAGCAGTTCTTC. Protein: CASSRLGYNEQFF. The chain is built from TRBV3-1 and TRBJ2-1; D uncertain. Between the trimmed V and J ends, which lost 4 bases and 4 bases, there was a span of 8 bases. CDR1 and CDR2 from the germline V gene are LGHDT and YNNKEL (reference sequence). The CDR3 covers 13 residues.

The rearrangement links TRBV7-2 to TRBJ1-1; D is unclear. CDR3 length: 13 residues. Germline V gene lookup returns CDR1 SGHTA and CDR2 FQGNSA. The ends were cut back, 8 bases at V and 4 bases at J, with 14 bases in the middle. CDR3 DNA: TGTGCCAGCCTTAAAGGCGGGAGCACTGAAGCTTTCTTT. Translating it yields CASLKGGSTEAFF. The whole variable domain, filled in from reference TRBV7-2 and TRBJ1-1, reads GAGVSQSPSNKVTEKGKDVELRCDPISGHTALYWYRQSLGQGLEFLIYFQGNSAPDKSGLPSDRFSAERTGGSVSTLTIQRTQQEDSAVYLCASLKGGSTEAFFGQGTRLTVV.

This clonotype was seen a single time. The chain is built from TRBV12-3 or TRBV12-4 and TRBJ2-1; a weak D match, TRBD2 (6 bases). The CDR3 spans 16 residues. Trimming took 5 bases from V and 7 from J, leaving 21 bases between them. DNA of the CDR3: TGTGCCAGCAGTAATAGCCTCACTTCCGGGGGTAATGAGCAGTTCTTC. Protein sequence: CASSNSLTSGGNEQFF.